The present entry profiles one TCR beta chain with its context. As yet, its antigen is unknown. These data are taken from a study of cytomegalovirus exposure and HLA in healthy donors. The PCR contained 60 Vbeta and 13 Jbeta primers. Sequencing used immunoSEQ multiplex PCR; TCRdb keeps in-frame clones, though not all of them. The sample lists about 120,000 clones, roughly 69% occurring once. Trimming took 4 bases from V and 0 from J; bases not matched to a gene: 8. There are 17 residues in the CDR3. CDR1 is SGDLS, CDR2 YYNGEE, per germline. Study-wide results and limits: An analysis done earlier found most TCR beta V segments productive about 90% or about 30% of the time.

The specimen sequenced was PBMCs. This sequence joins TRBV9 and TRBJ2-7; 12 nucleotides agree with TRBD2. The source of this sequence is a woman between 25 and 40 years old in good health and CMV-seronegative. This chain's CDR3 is CASSRGTSGLSSYEQYF. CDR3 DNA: TGTGCCAGCAGCCGTGGGACTAGCGGGTTGAGCTCCTACGAGCAGTACTTC.